Shown below are 29 T cell receptor beta chains from a single sample sequenced in a study of control samples from healthy donors and cancer patients. Using immunoSEQ multiplex PCR, the repertoire was profiled, and TCRdb retains in-frame clones only, with some absent. The sample carries over 150,000 clones, approximately 92% recorded once. The sequencing input was blood. The receptors shown here come from a man aged 18 to 30 in good health.

The rearrangement uses TRBV7-3 and TRBJ2-5, with 10 bases that match TRBD2. The germline V gene encodes CDR1 SGHTA and CDR2 FQGTGA. The ends lost 5 bases at V and 5 bases at J; junction bases unmatched: 11. The CDR3 runs to 16 residues. The CDR3 here is CASSPRAGGNGETQYF. CDR3 nucleotide sequence: TGTGCCAGCAGCCCCAGAGCGGGGGGGAATGGGGAGACCCAGTACTTC.

The V and J genes are TRBV13 and TRBJ2-5; 7 nucleotides match TRBD1. Germline values: CDR1 PRHDT, CDR2 FYEKMQ (reference sequence). This CDR3 spans 14 amino acids. The V and J ends lost 0 bases and 2 bases, in that order; junction bases with no gene match: 0. The CDR3 nucleotides read TGTGCCAGCAGCTTAGGACAGGGGCAAGAGACCCAGTACTTC. It specifies CASSLGQGQETQYF.

This chain uses TRBV19 with TRBJ2-1; 8 bases line up with TRBD1. V gave up 5 bases and J gave up 8 bases; unmatched junction bases: 11. CDR1 is LNHDA and CDR2 is SQIVND in the germline V gene (reference sequence). The CDR3 is 15 residues long. CDR3 nucleotides: TGTGCCAGTAGTCTATCTGCGCGACAGGGGCATGAGCAGTTCTTC. It is translated as CASSLSARQGHEQFF.

This clone appeared a single time. Written as DNA, the CDR3 is TGTGCCAGCAGTCCCAGAGGGCCGGGCACCGGGGAGCTGTTTTTT. As protein: CASSPRGPGTGELFF. The V and J genes are TRBV6-5 and TRBJ2-2, with D tentatively TRBD2 (5 bases). V lost 5 bases and J 4 bases, leaving 14 bases between the germline ends. The CDR3 totals 15 residues. CDR1 and CDR2 (germline): MNHEY, SVGAGI.

J is TRBJ1-1 and V is TRBV12-3 or TRBV12-4, with D possibly TRBD1 on 6 matching bases. CDR3 size: 12 residues. Between the trimmed V and J ends, which lost 3 bases and 8 bases, there was a span of 10 bases. The CDR3 loop reads CASSFWGPEAFF. Here the CDR3 DNA reads TGTGCCAGCAGTTTCTGGGGGCCCGAAGCTTTCTTT.

V usage is TRBV7-2 and J usage is TRBJ1-6, with a tentative D call TRBD1 (6 bases). V was pared by 1 base and J by 7 bases, with 11 bases between. The CDR3 is made up of 15 amino acids. Looked up from germline, CDR1 is SGHTA and CDR2 is FQGNSA. CDR3 sequence (DNA): TGTGCCAGCAGCTTAGTGGGACATAGCAATTCACCCCTCCACTTT. It encodes CASSLVGHSNSPLHF.

The chain carries TRBV6-5 and TRBJ2-7, with a tentative D call TRBD1 (5 bases). The CDR3 is made up of 15 amino acids. Germline V lookup: CDR1 MNHEY, CDR2 SVGAGI. V lost 8 bases and J 3 bases, leaving 20 bases between the germline ends. CDR3 in amino acids: CASRDTIGQFYEQYF. CDR3 coding DNA: TGTGCCAGCCGCGACACCATTGGACAATTCTACGAGCAGTACTTC.

This sequence joins TRBV7-9 and TRBJ2-2; D unresolved. Germline V CDR1 and CDR2: SEHNR, FQNEAQ (reference sequence). This CDR3 has 17 residues. V gave up 2 bases and J gave up 4 bases, with 17 bases separating them. The CDR3 DNA sequence: TGTGCCAGCAGCTTACGAGTGGATCTGGTGGCCACCGGGGAGCTGTTTTTT. Protein: CASSLRVDLVATGELFF.

The chain couples TRBV3-1 (or the pseudogene TRBV3-2) to TRBJ2-5; 10 bases align to TRBD1. The CDR3 contains 17 residues. The germline gives CDR1 LGHDT, CDR2 YNNKEL (reference sequence). Trimming removed 0 bases from V and 3 bases from J; junction bases left unmatched: 7. The CDR3 DNA is TGTGCCAGCAGCCAAGAGGGGACAGGGGCCGTAAAAGAGACCCAGTACTTC. Translating gives CASSQEGTGAVKETQYF.

CDR3 DNA sequence: TGCGCCAGCAACCAAGACGGGTATTCACCCCTCCACTTT. Its protein product is CASNQDGYSPLHF. The chain combines TRBV5-1 with TRBJ1-6; D uncertain. The V gene's germline CDR1 is SGHRS and CDR2 YFSETQ. CDR3 length: 13 residues. V lost 6 bases to trimming and J lost 8 bases, with 12 bases between them.

V and J are TRBV4-1 and TRBJ1-5, with a tentative D call TRBD1 (5 bases). The CDR3 sequence is 15 residues long. Germline-derived CDR1 and CDR2 are MGHRA and YSYEKL. Trimming stripped 3 bases from V and 0 bases from J, with 9 bases between. The CDR3: CASSQGRVSNQPQHF. CDR3 coding DNA: TGCGCCAGCAGCCAGGGGCGGGTTAGCAATCAGCCCCAGCATTTT.

The chain combines TRBV10-3 with TRBJ1-1, with 9 positions matching TRBD1. V was clipped by 5 bases and J by 5 bases; unmatched bases: 3. Germline V gives CDR1 ENHRY, CDR2 SYGVKD. The CDR3 is 13 residues long. The CDR3 region has the DNA TGTGCCATCAGTATGGACAGGGGAACTGAAGCTTTCTTT. Amino acid sequence: CAISMDRGTEAFF.

This chain joins TRBV24-1 and TRBJ2-7; D ambiguous. The V gene's germline CDR1 is KGHDR and CDR2 SFDVKD. The CDR3 contains 14 residues. Trimming left V 5 bases short and J 0 bases short, with 10 bases between. DNA of the CDR3: TGTGCCACCAGTGCCTCGGACGGCTCCTACGAGCAGTACTTC. It is translated as CATSASDGSYEQYF.

The chain uses TRBV5-1 and TRBJ2-7; 8 bases line up with TRBD1. The V and J ends lost 0 bases and 1 base, in that order; junction bases with no gene match: 9. Germline CDR1 and CDR2: SGHRS and YFSETQ. This CDR3 is built from 17 residues. The CDR3 protein is CASSLDPSGQGSYEQYF. CDR3 DNA: TGCGCCAGCAGCTTGGACCCTTCCGGACAGGGATCCTACGAGCAGTACTTC.

The V gene is TRBV19, the J gene TRBJ2-5, with unresolved D. The CDR3 spans 13 residues. Germline CDR1 reads LNHDA; CDR2 reads SQIVND (reference sequence). V gave up 4 bases and J gave up 0 bases, with 6 bases separating them. The CDR3 is CASSRRNQETQYF. DNA of the CDR3: TGTGCCAGTAGTAGGCGGAACCAAGAGACCCAGTACTTC.

The gene calls are TRBV14 and TRBJ2-2; TRBD2 aligns across 9 bases. The germline V gene has CDR1 SGHDN and CDR2 FVKESK. V was clipped by 6 bases and J by 2 bases; unmatched bases: 4. The CDR3 is made up of 15 amino acids. In DNA, the CDR3 is TGTGCCAGCAGTACCGGGACTAGCAACACCGGGGAGCTGTTTTTT. Protein: CASSTGTSNTGELFF.

This rearrangement joins TRBV10-1 to TRBJ2-2; perhaps TRBD2 as D (9 bases). Trimming took off 3 bases at V and 1 base at J, with 18 bases between the two ends. CDR3 length: 18 residues. Germline V gene lookup returns CDR1 WNHNN and CDR2 SYGVQD (reference sequence). CDR3: CASSDRQGTSLNTGELFF. The CDR3 coding sequence is TGCGCCAGCAGTGATAGACAGGGGACTAGCCTGAACACCGGGGAGCTGTTTTTT.

The rearrangement links TRBV6-5 to TRBJ1-6; D call uncertain. The CDR3 length is 15 residues. The germline V gene has CDR1 MNHEY and CDR2 SVGAGI. V lost 6 bases, J lost 0 bases, and 9 bases lay in between. The CDR3 reads CASRLISSYNSPLHF. CDR3 DNA sequence: TGTGCCAGCAGACTGATCAGCTCCTATAATTCACCCCTCCACTTT.

The V gene is TRBV7-2, the J gene TRBJ2-7, with 11 bases lining up with TRBD2. Per germline, CDR1 SGHTA and CDR2 FQGNSA. This CDR3 comprises 15 residues. With 3 bases clipped from V and 4 bases from J, the junction kept 5 bases outside the gene matches. The CDR3 protein is CASSFGTSGFYEQYF. CDR3 sequence (DNA): TGTGCCAGCAGCTTTGGGACTAGCGGTTTTTACGAGCAGTACTTC.

V gene TRBV6-5 combines with J gene TRBJ2-7; 12 bases agree with TRBD2. The V and J ends lost 3 bases and 8 bases, in that order; junction bases with no gene match: 8. CDR1 and CDR2 (germline): MNHEY, SVGAGI. The CDR3 has 15 amino acids. CDR3 coding DNA: TGTGCCAGCAGTTATCGACTAGCGGGGGTCTCAAAGCAGTACTTC. Protein: CASSYRLAGVSKQYF.

This chain uses TRBV10-3 with TRBJ1-6; no clear D. The CDR3 sequence is 16 residues long. Looked up from germline, CDR1 is ENHRY and CDR2 is SYGVKD. The V and J ends lost 3 bases and 6 bases respectively, with 15 bases between them. CDR3 sequence reads: CAISEWPRQSNSPLHF. The CDR3 DNA is TGTGCCATCAGTGAATGGCCTCGGCAGAGTAATTCACCCCTCCACTTT.

The chain is built from TRBV7-3 and TRBJ1-6; 9 bases align to TRBD1. V lost 3 bases and J lost 7; bases outside the gene matches: 4. CDR1 and CDR2 from the germline V gene are SGHTA and FQGTGA. The length of the CDR3 is 15 residues. CDR3 sequence: CASSLSGTGNSPLHF. DNA for the CDR3: TGTGCCAGCAGCTTGTCCGGGACAGGGAATTCACCCCTCCACTTT.

The chain joins TRBV6-5 to TRBJ1-2; 7 bases line up with TRBD1. The CDR3 runs to 14 residues. CDR1 is MNHEY, CDR2 SVGAGI, per germline. The V gene end was trimmed by 8 bases and the J gene end by 4 bases; junction bases not matched to a gene: 10. CDR3 DNA: TGTGCCAGCGCCGAGAGACAGGGCGCCTATGGCTACACCTTC. Translating it yields CASAERQGAYGYTF.

The chain joins TRBV6-5 to TRBJ2-2, with TRBD1 as a possible D gene (5 bases). Trimming removed 2 bases at V and 6 bases at J, with 7 bases between. Germline CDR1 and CDR2: MNHEY and SVGAGI. The CDR3 sequence is 13 residues long. The CDR3 protein is CASSYQGPGELFF. CDR3 in DNA: TGTGCCAGCAGTTACCAGGGTCCCGGGGAGCTGTTTTTT.

The V call is TRBV24-1, the J call TRBJ2-2, with D uncertain. V lost 8 bases to trimming and J lost 0 bases, with 6 bases between them. The CDR3 consists of 13 residues. Germline values: CDR1 KGHDR, CDR2 SFDVKD. The CDR3: CATTRANTGELFF. The CDR3 nucleotides are TGTGCCACCACACGGGCGAACACCGGGGAGCTGTTTTTT.

The genes are TRBV5-8 and TRBJ1-2, with 9 bases that match TRBD1. The V gene's germline CDR1 is SGHTS and CDR2 YDEGEE. The trim removed 9 bases at V and 4 bases at J, leaving 7 bases unmatched. This CDR3 region has 13 residues. The CDR3 loop reads CATRTGVVYGYTF. DNA of the CDR3: TGTGCCACTAGGACAGGGGTTGTCTATGGCTACACCTTC.

The rearrangement joins TRBV3-1 (or the pseudogene TRBV3-2) to TRBJ1-3; maybe TRBD1 (5 bases). The germline V gene encodes CDR1 LGHDT and CDR2 YNNKEL (reference sequence). The length of the CDR3 is 17 residues. Trimming pared 1 base from V and 7 bases from J, leaving 20 bases between. This CDR3 is CASSQVIFPGQGNTIYF. The CDR3 DNA reads TGTGCCAGCAGCCAAGTAATTTTCCCAGGGCAGGGTAACACCATATATTTT.

The chain joins TRBV6-5 to TRBJ1-4; TRBD1 matches 9 bases. The CDR3 loop spans 15 amino acids. Looked up from germline, CDR1 is MNHEY and CDR2 is SVGAGI. V was clipped by 8 bases and J by 6 bases; unmatched bases: 10. CDR3 region: CASSPRGQGHEKLFF. CDR3 DNA sequence: TGTGCCAGCTCCCCAAGGGGACAGGGACATGAAAAACTGTTTTTT.

The chain is built from TRBV7-2 and TRBJ2-7, with D possibly matching TRBD1 (5 bases). The CDR3 length is 15 residues. Deletions cut 3 bases from V and 3 bases from J, with 15 bases between. Per the germline V gene, CDR1 is SGHTA and CDR2 is FQGNSA. CDR3 amino acids: CASSLGSAGNYEQYF. The CDR3 nucleotides are TGTGCCAGCAGCTTGGGATCCGCAGGGAACTACGAGCAGTACTTC.